The rows below give T cell receptor beta chains drawn from one sample of a study of blood T cell repertoires in COVID-19. The repertoire was sequenced with immunoSEQ multiplex PCR; TCRdb's copy has only in-frame clones and lacks some. The data contain about 160,000 clones, 70% to 90% of them singletons. Source material: peripheral blood. These receptors all come from a man in his forties who had recovered from COVID-19. Both conserved end residues are part of each CDR3.

J gene: TRBJ2-7; V gene: TRBV5-1; CDR3 length: 12; CDR3 protein: CASSRTGYEQYF
J gene: TRBJ1-6; V gene: TRBV5-6; CDR3 length: 14; CDR3 protein: CASSPSNRYSPLHF
J gene: TRBJ2-7; V gene: TRBV19; CDR3 length: 11; CDR3 protein: CASTSGFEQYF
J gene: TRBJ1-1; V gene: TRBV12-5; CDR3 length: 14; CDR3 protein: CASGAGSATHEAFF
J gene: TRBJ1-6; V gene: TRBV19; CDR3 length: 16; CDR3 protein: CASTYGSGSYNSPLHF
J gene: TRBJ2-4; V gene: TRBV30; CDR3 length: 17; CDR3 protein: CAWSVQLVGTVGNIQYF
J gene: TRBJ1-1; V gene: TRBV13; CDR3 length: 14; CDR3 protein: CASSQTGLNTEAFF
J gene: TRBJ2-7; V gene: TRBV30; CDR3 length: 12; CDR3 protein: CAYDRGSYEQYF
J gene: TRBJ2-1; V gene: TRBV11-2; CDR3 length: 11; CDR3 protein: CASSLVEGQFF
J gene: TRBJ1-1; V gene: TRBV29-1; CDR3 length: 13; CDR3 protein: CSVPEDRAGGAFF
J gene: TRBJ1-1; V gene: TRBV20-1; CDR3 length: 11; CDR3 protein: CSARPGVEAFF
J gene: TRBJ2-3; V gene: TRBV20-1; CDR3 length: 12; CDR3 protein: CSASPAGSTQYF
J gene: TRBJ2-7; V gene: TRBV21-1; CDR3 length: 14; CDR3 protein: CASSKVRQIYEQYF
J gene: TRBJ1-2; V gene: TRBV19; CDR3 length: 13; CDR3 protein: CASSIGGRRGYTF
J gene: TRBJ2-7; V gene: TRBV7-2; CDR3 length: 15; CDR3 protein: CASSLRGEGPYEQYF
J gene: TRBJ2-4; V gene: TRBV6-2/TRBV6-3; CDR3 length: 15; CDR3 protein: CASSLSGSPKNIQYF